This T cell receptor beta chain was sequenced during a study of CD8 T cells in Susac syndrome. Random hexamers were used to reverse transcribe the RNA input (roughly 0.5 to 1 ug). An immunoSEQ multiplex PCR generated amplified TCR beta CDR3 products spanning 54 Vbeta and 13 Jbeta. TCRdb recomputed calls from the immunoSEQ multiplex PCR reads with MiXCR, one row per CDR3 protein. In the table there are roughly 200,000 distinct CDR3 sequences, 95% of which are singletons. CDR1 is SGHNT and CDR2 is YYREEE in the germline V gene (reference sequence). This CDR3 comprises 13 residues. V dropped 0 bases and J dropped 8 bases, with 6 bases sitting between them.

The sequence derives from a human donor with multiple sclerosis. The chain joins TRBV5-4 to TRBJ1-6; a weak D match, TRBD1 (5 bases). What was sequenced was CD4+ T cells from PBMCs. The CDR3 bases are TGTGCCAGCAGCTTGGGAGGGGATTCACCCCTCCACTTT. It yields the protein CASSLGGDSPLHF. Together with reference TRBV5-4 and TRBJ1-6, the CDR3 gives the full variable domain: ETGVTQSPTHLIKTRGQQVTLRCSSQSGHNTVSWYQQALGQGPQFIFQYYREEENGRGNFPPRFSGLQFPNYSSELNVNALELDDSALYLCASSLGGDSPLHFGNGTRLTVT.